This T cell receptor (beta chain) was sequenced for a study of vaccination and CD4 T cells after COVID-19. Study-wide background: Stimulation used overlapping spike peptides from SARS-CoV-2, HCoV-NL63, HCoV-OC43 and HCoV-229E.

Concerning this clonotype: Its antigen remains unidentified.

Described treatment: roughly 11-day PBMC culture with coronavirus spike peptide pools or control peptides (ViraFEST assay). This CDR3 is built from 16 residues. Germline trimming cut 6 bases from V and 1 base from J; bases unmatched to any gene: 7. Germline V gives CDR1 MDHEN, CDR2 SYDVKM. An Oncomine TCR Beta short-read assay was used to sequence the DNA from cultured CD4+ T cells. Using its own MiXCR run on the PCR reads, TCRdb lists one record per CDR3 protein. The sample lists about 17,000 distinct CDR3 sequences; under 55% were seen once. Study-wide results and caveats: Median reactive clonotypes, those recognizing SARS-CoV-2, rose from approximately 23 to 38, not significantly.

The V call is TRBV28, the J call TRBJ1-5, with 9 nucleotides matching TRBD1. This TCR derives from a human donor who had recovered from COVID-19. This sample comprised CD4+ T cells from blood, cultured in vitro, obtained before SARS-CoV-2 vaccination. Written as DNA, the CDR3 is TGTGCCAGCAGAGGTGACAGGGGGATGAGCAATCAGCCCCAGCATTTT. Translated: CASRGDRGMSNQPQHF.